This entry concerns a single TCR beta chain. This entry comes from a study of blood T cell repertoires in COVID-19. Study details: COVID-19 samples, acute and convalescent, were from the United States, Italy and Spain. From T cells, B-cell-depleted T cells, or PBMCs came the material, which was cDNA or gDNA.

There are 15 residues in the CDR3. Per the germline V gene, CDR1 is SGHAT and CDR2 is FQNNGV. With 4 bases removed from V and 6 bases from J, the gap between germline ends came to 15 bases. As processed by the authors: Using reference gene primer amplification, nucleated cell counts were estimated. Assay: immunoSEQ multiplex PCR; the TCRdb copy retains only in-frame clones and omits some. From that table come the V and J calls and clone size; the DNA was used to work out D and trimming. The sample has 100,000 to 120,000 clones; roughly 84% are singletons. The source is a woman in her 70s who had recovered from COVID-19. Material: peripheral blood. V is TRBV11-2 and J is TRBJ1-4, with TRBD1 as a possible D gene (5 bases). CDR3 residues: CASSSVGGPDEKLFF. In DNA, the CDR3 is TGTGCCAGCAGCTCCGTGGGGGGACCCGATGAAAAACTGTTTTTT.